The sample holds many counts of the clone carrying this T cell receptor beta chain. This specimen comes from a study of regulatory T cells in long-lasting Graves disease. Researchers made TCR beta libraries by using iRepertoire HTBI primers and running Arm-PCR on CDR3 regions. TCRdb analysed the multiplex PCR reads with MiXCR anew, one entry per CDR3 protein. The table has under 250,000 distinct CDR3 sequences, 20% to 25% seen once; the top ten hold approximately 13%. Losses at the gene ends were 5 bases for V and 4 bases for J; bases not matched to a gene: 7. The CDR3 is 14 amino acids. CDR1 MDHEN and CDR2 SYDVKM come from the germline V gene. Time point: newly diagnosed GD, antithyroid drugs for less than 3 months. After RNA was extracted from PBMCs, the TCR library was made from it. Criteria from the American Thyroid Association guidelines were applied to diagnose Graves' disease.

The material sequenced was peripheral blood mononuclear cells (PBMCs), taken at new diagnosis, from a patient treated with antithyroid drugs. The V gene is TRBV28, the J gene TRBJ2-5; the match to TRBD1 covers 7 bases. The receptor was isolated from a female donor with Graves disease. The CDR3 DNA is TGTGCCAGCAGTAATCAGGGGGTGAGAGAGACCCAGTACTTC. Residues: CASSNQGVRETQYF. Complete variable domain (other parts from reference TRBV28 and TRBJ2-5): DVKVTQSSRYLVKRTGEKVFLECVQDMDHENMFWYRQDPGLGLRLIYFSYDVKMKEKGDIPEGYSVSREKKERFSLILESASTNQTSMYLCASSNQGVRETQYFGPGTRLLVL.